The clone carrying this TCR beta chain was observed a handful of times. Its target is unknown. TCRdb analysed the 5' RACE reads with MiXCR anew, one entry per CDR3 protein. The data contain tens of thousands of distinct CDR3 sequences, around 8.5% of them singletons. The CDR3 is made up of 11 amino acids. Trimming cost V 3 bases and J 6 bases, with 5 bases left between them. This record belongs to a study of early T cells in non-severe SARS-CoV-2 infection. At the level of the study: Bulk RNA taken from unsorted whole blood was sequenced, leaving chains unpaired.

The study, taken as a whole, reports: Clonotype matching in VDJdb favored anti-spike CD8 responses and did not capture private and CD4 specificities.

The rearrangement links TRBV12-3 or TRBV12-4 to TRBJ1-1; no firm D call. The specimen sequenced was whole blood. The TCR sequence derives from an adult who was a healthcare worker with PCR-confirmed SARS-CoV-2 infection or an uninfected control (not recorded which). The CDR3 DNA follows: TGTGCCAGCAGTTTGGGTGCTGAAGCTTTCTTT. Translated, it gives CASSLGAEAFF.